This TCR beta chain was identified during a study of T cell responses to AZD1222 COVID-19 vaccine. Study findings and constraints: The donor group comprised mostly white British people and more females; the analysis possibly underestimated clonal diversity. Recipients of AZD1222 seropositive at baseline numbered only 6 or 7. Researchers report vaccine-associated CD4 TCRs spanning spike, with dominance at 160-218 and 743-854.

Some clones are missing from TCRdb's copy, which holds only in-frame ones; the method was immunoSEQ multiplex PCR. The table lists approximately 73,000 clones, over 80% of them singletons. In germline, CDR1 is LGHDT, CDR2 YNNKEL (reference sequence). CDR3 length equals 11 residues. As concerns this clone: The antigen remains unidentified.

Sample: peripheral blood, taken on day 0 of AZD1222 vaccination. This chain connects TRBV3-1 (or the pseudogene TRBV3-2) to TRBJ2-3; D is possibly TRBD1 (6 bases). This clonotype originated in an adult in good health. In DNA, the CDR3 is TGTGCAACAGGGCGCACAGATACGCAGTATTTT. This encodes CATGRTDTQYF.